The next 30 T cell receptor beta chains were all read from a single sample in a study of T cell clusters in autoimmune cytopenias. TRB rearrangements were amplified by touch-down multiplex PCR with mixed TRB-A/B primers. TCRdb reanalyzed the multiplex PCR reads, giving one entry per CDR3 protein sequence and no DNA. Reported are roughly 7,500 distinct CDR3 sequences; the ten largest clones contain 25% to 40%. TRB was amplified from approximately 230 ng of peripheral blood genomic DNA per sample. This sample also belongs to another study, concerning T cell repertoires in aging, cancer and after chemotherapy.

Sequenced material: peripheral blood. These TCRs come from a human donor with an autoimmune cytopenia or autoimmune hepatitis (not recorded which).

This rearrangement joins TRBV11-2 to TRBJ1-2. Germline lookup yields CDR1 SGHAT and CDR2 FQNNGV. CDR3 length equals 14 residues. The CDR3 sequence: CASRDSDIIYGYTF.

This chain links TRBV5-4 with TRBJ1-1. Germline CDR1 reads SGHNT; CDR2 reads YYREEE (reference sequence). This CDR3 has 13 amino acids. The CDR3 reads CASSLGGTTEAFF.

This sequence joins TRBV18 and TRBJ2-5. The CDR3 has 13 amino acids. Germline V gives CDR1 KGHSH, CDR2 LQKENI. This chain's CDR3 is CASSPVGQETQYF.

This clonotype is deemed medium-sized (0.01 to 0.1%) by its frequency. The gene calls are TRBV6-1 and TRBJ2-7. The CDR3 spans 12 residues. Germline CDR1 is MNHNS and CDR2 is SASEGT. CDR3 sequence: CASTRQAYEQYF.

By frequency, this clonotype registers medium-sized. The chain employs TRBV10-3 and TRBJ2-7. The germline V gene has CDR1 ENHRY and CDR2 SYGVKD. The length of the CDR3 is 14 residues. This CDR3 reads CAIRGNLDEYEQYF.

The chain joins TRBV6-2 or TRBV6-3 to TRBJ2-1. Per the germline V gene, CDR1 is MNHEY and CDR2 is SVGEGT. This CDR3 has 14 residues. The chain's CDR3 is CASTESGAYNEQFF.

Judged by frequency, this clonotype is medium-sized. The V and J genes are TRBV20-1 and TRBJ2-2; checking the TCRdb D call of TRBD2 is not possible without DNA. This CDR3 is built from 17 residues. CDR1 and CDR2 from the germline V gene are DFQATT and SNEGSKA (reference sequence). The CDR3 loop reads CSARAMPTSGRTGELFF.

This chain's CDR3 is CSVGTSTDTQYF. The J gene is TRBJ2-3, the V gene TRBV29-1; the TRBD1 assignment by TCRdb is unverifiable without DNA. Germline assignment: CDR1 SQVTM and CDR2 ANQGSEA. The CDR3 is 12 residues long.

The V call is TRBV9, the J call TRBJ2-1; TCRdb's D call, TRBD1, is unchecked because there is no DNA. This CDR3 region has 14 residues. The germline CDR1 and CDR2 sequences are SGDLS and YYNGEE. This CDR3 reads CASSVSGQPNEQFF.

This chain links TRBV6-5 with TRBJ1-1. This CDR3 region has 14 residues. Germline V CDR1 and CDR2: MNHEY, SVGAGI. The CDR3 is CASRYRDLNTEAFF.

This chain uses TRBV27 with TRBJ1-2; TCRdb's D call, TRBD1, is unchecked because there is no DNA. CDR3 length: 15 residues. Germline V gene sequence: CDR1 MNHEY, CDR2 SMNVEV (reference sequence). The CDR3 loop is CASSFLGQGAGGYTF.

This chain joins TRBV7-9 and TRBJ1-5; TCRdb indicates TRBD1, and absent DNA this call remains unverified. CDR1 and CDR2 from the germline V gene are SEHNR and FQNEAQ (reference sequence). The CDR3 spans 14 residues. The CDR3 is CASSLGQGNQPQHF.

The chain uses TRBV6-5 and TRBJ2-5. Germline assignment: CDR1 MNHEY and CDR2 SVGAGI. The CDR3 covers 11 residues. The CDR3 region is CASSWGETQYF.

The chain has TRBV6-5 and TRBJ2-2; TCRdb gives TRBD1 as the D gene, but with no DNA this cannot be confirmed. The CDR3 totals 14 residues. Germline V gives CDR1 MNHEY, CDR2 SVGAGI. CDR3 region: CASTPPGGFGELFF.

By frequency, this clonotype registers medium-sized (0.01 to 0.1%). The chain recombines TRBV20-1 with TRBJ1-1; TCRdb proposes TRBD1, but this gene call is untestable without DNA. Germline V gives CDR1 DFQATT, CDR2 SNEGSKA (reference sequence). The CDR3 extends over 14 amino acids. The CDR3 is CSARRGRSNTEAFF.

The CDR3 spells CASSQGQGTYEQYF. This sequence joins TRBV18 and TRBJ2-7; TCRdb indicates TRBD1, and absent DNA this call remains unverified. CDR3 length: 14 residues. The germline CDR1 and CDR2 sequences are KGHSH and LQKENI.

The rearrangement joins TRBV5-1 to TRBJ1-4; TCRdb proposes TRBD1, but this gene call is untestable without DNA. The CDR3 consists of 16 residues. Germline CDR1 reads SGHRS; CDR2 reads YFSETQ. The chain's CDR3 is CASSTDGTAFNEKLFF.

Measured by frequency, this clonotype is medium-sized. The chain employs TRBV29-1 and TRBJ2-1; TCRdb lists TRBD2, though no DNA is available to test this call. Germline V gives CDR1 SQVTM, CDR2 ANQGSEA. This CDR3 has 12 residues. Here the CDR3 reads CSVGLVPNEQFF.

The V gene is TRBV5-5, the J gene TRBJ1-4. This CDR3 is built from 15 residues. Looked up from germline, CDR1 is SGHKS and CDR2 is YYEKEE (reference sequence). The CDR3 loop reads CASSLAVSINEKLFF.

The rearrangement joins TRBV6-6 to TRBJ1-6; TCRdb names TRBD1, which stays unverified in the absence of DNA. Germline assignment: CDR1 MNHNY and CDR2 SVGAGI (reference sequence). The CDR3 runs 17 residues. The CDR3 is CASSYLTGSGDNSPLHF.

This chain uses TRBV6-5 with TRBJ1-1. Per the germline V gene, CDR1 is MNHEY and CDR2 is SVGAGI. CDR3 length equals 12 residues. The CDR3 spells CASSYSNTEAFF.

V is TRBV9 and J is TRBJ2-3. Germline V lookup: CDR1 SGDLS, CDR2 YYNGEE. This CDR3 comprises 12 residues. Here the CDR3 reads CASSVVEDTQYF.

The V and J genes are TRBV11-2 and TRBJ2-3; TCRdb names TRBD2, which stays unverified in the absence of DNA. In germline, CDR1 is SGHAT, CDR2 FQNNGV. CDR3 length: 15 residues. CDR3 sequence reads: CASSLQDSLRNTQYF.

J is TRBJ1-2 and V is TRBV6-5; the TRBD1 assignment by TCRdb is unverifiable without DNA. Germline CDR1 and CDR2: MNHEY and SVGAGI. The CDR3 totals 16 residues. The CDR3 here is CASSSSPTGMEYGYTF.

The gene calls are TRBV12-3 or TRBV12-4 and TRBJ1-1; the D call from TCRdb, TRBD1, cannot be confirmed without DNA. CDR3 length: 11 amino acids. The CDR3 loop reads CASSLQGKAFF.

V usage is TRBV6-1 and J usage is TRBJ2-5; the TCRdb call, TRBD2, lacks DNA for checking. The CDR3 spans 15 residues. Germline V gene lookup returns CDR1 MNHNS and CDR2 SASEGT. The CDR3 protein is CASRGLALGQETQYF.

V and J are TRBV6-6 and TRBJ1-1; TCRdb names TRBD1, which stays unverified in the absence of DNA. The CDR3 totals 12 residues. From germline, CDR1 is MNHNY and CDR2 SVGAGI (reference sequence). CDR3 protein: CASSRTPREAFF.

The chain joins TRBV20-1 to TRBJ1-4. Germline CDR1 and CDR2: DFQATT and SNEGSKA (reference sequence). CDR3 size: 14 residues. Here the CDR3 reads CSASRGANNEKLFF.

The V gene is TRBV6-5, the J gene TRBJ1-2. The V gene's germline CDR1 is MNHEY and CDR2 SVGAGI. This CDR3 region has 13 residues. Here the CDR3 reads CASSDPGPYGYTF.

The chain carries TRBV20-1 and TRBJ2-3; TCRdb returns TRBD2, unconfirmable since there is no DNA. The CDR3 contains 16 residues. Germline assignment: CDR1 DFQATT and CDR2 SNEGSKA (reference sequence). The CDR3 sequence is CSARDPFSGTTDTQYF.